This T cell receptor beta chain was captured in a study of blood T cell repertoires in COVID-19. Overall study context: PBMCs, B-cell-depleted T cells, or T cells were the source of the cDNA or gDNA that made up the material.

CDR3 length: 16 amino acids. Trimming left V 0 bases short and J 4 bases short, with 14 bases between. The germline CDR1 and CDR2 sequences are SGHRS and YFSETQ. Method: immunoSEQ multiplex PCR; TCRdb's copy keeps in-frame clones and lacks some. The table lists about 300,000 clones, 88% of them singletons. This TCR came from a young man with active or convalescent COVID-19. The V call is TRBV5-1, the J call TRBJ1-5; the D gene is possibly TRBD1 (5 bases). Sequencing was carried out using peripheral blood. CDR3 bases: TGCGCCAGCAGCTTGGTGGGCCGGAGGGGAAATCAGCCCCAGCATTTT. The encoded protein is CASSLVGRRGNQPQHF.